One sample yielded the 3 T cell receptor beta chains listed below, sequenced in a study of blood T cell repertoires in COVID-19. Here immunoSEQ multiplex PCR was the method, and the copy in TCRdb shows in-frame clones only, minus some. The data show fewer than 110,000 clones, 84% seen once. What was sequenced was peripheral blood. These receptors were obtained from a human donor in a cohort sampled during active or convalescent COVID-19.

This chain links TRBV2 with TRBJ1-2; 8 positions match TRBD1. This CDR3 has 12 residues. In germline, CDR1 is SNHLY, CDR2 FYNNEI. V dropped 5 bases and J dropped 7; count of bases not matched to a gene: 3. CDR3: CASSPTGVGYTF. CDR3 coding DNA: TGTGCCAGCAGTCCGACAGGGGTTGGCTACACCTTC.

V is TRBV10-3 and J is TRBJ1-2; TRBD1 agrees at 9 bases. Germline V gene sequence: CDR1 ENHRY, CDR2 SYGVKD. J lost 6 bases, V lost 2 bases, and 1 base had no gene match. The CDR3 has 13 residues. The CDR3 protein is CAISEGTGHGYTF. CDR3 DNA: TGTGCCATCAGTGAGGGGACAGGGCATGGCTACACCTTC.

The J gene is TRBJ2-6, the V gene TRBV4-1; D is perhaps TRBD1 (5 bases). V shed 1 base and J shed 0 bases, with 10 bases lying between them. Germline V gene data show CDR1 as MGHRA and CDR2 as YSYEKL. The CDR3 is 17 residues long. CDR3 coding DNA: TGCGCCAGCAGCCAAGGACAGTATAACTCTGGGGCCAACGTCCTGACTTTC. It encodes CASSQGQYNSGANVLTF.